This T cell receptor (beta chain) was observed in a study of T cells in Graves' hyperthyroidism and ophthalmopathy. Overall study results and limits: By a 13 V-J model, ophthalmopathy was set apart from stable hyperthyroidism.

About this clonotype: Its cognate antigen is unknown.

V lost 4 bases and J lost 7; bases outside the gene matches: 6. Germline V gene lookup returns CDR1 LGHDT and CDR2 YNNKEL (reference sequence). The CDR3 is 13 amino acids. Uncontrolled infection, other autoimmune disease, pregnancy or lactation disqualified patients from enrolment. From RNA transcripts, TCR beta CDR3 regions were amplified. The primer set for the first-round RT-PCR of the TCR CDR3 was HTBI. TCRdb re-derived calls from the multiplex PCR reads in MiXCR, one entry per CDR3 protein. The table lists over 120,000 distinct CDR3 sequences, 22% of them singletons. The V gene is TRBV3-1, the J gene TRBJ1-1; 7 nucleotides match TRBD1. The receptor was isolated from a woman aged 45-65 years with Graves' hyperthyroidism that later progressed to Graves' ophthalmopathy. The specimen sequenced was blood. CDR3: CASSPPRDSEAFF. The CDR3 DNA is TGTGCCAGCAGCCCCCCCCGGGACAGTGAAGCTTTCTTT.